This entry is about one T cell receptor beta chain. Using its own MiXCR run on the 5' RACE reads, TCRdb lists one record per CDR3 protein. Altogether some 900,000 distinct CDR3 sequences are present, roughly an eighth being singletons, with the ten largest covering around 1.5%. These data are taken from a study of identical twins. CDR3 length: 16 residues. Looked up from germline, CDR1 is MNHNS and CDR2 is SASEGT. V was clipped by 5 bases and J by 4 bases; unmatched bases: 11. Among all donors, each was a healthy Caucasian. These data are also associated with another study on yellow fever vaccine responses in identical twins.

Source material: PBMCs. The rearrangement links TRBV6-1 to TRBJ2-5; 9 bases align to TRBD2. The source is a woman under 30 in good health. CDR3 sequence: CASSPLAGRGGETQYF. Written as DNA, the CDR3 is TGTGCCAGCAGTCCCCTAGCGGGGAGGGGGGGAGAGACCCAGTACTTC.